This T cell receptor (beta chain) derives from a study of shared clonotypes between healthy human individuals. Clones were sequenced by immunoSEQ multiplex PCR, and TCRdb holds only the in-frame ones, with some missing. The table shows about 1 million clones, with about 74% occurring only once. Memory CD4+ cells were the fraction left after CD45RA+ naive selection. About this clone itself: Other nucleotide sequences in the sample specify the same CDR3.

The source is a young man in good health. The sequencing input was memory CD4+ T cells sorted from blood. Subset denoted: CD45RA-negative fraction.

This chain's CDR3 is CASSPGLNTEAFF. The CDR3 DNA reads as TGTGCCAGCTCACCAGGACTGAACACTGAAGCTTTCTTT. The chain uses TRBV18 and TRBJ1-1; no reliable D call. The ends were cut back, 2 bases at V and 0 bases at J, with 4 bases in the middle. This CDR3 is 13 amino acids long. Germline V lookup: CDR1 KGHSH, CDR2 LQKENI. Full variable domain (missing parts from reference TRBV18 and TRBJ1-1): NAGVMQNPRHLVRRRGQEARLRCSPMKGHSHVYWYRQLPEEGLKFMVYLQKENIIDESGMPKERFSAEFPKEGPSILRIQQVVRGDSAAYFCASSPGLNTEAFFGQGTRLTVV.